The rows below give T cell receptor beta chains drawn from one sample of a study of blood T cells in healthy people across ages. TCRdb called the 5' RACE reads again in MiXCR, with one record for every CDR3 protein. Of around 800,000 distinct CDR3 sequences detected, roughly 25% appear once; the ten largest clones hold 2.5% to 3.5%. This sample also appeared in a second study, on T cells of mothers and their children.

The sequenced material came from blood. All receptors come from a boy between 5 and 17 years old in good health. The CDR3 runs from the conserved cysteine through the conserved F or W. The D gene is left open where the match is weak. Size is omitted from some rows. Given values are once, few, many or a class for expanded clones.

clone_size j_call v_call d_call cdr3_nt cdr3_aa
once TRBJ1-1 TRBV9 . TGTGCCAGCAGCGTACGACGTAATACTAGAGCTTTCTTT CASSVRRNTRAFF
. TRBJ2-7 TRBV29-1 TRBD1 TGCAGCGTCACTCGGCTCCGGGACAGCGTCTACGAGCAGTACTTC CSVTRLRDSVYEQYF
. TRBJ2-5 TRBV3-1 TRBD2 TGTGCCAGCAGCCAAAGGCGGGGGGCCCAAGAGACCCAGTACTTC CASSQRRGAQETQYF
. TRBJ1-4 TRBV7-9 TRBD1 TGTGCCAGCAGCTTAGCGAGGACAGGACCTAATGAAAAACTGTTTTTT CASSLARTGPNEKLFF
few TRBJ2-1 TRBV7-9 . TGTGCCAGCAGCCCCCAGACAGTCCGTTTCTACAATGAGCAGTTCTTC CASSPQTVRFYNEQFF
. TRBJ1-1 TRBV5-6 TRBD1 TGTGCCAGCAGCCAAACAACAGGGGAGAACACTGAAGCTTTCTTT CASSQTTGENTEAFF
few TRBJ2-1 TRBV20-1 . TGCAGTGCTAGAGATAAGGGAACGGCCTACAATGAGCAGTTCTTC CSARDKGTAYNEQFF
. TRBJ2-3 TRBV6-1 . TGTGCCAGCAGTGAACGAACGGTGGGGGCTGGAACAGATACGCAGTATTTT CASSERTVGAGTDTQYF
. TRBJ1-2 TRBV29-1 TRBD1 TGCAGCGTTGCCGGGGGACAGGGAGACTATGGCTACACCTTC CSVAGGQGDYGYTF
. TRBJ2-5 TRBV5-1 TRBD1 TGCGCCAGCACGCCAGGGGGCGCGGAGACCCAGTACTTC CASTPGGAETQYF
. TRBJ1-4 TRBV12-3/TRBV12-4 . TGTGCCAGCCCCCAAGTCCTGGCAGGATCAACTAATGAAAAACTGTTTTTT CASPQVLAGSTNEKLFF
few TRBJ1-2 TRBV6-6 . TGTGCCAGCAGTCCGGCCAGGCGGGGAGGTTATGGCTACACCTTC CASSPARRGGYGYTF
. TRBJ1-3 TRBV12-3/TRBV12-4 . TGTGCCAGTCAATCCAGGGGAGGAAACACCATATATTTT CASQSRGGNTIYF
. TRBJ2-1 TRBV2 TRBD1 TGTGCCAGCAGTGTGCCGGGACAGGTTCGCAATGAGCAGTTCTTC CASSVPGQVRNEQFF
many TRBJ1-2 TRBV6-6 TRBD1 TGTGCCAGCAGCGTCGACAGGGGAAGGGATTATGGCTACACCTTC CASSVDRGRDYGYTF
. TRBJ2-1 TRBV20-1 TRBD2 TGCAGTGCTAGACAGACTAGCGACAATGAGCAGTTCTTC CSARQTSDNEQFF
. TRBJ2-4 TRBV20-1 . TGCAGTGCTAAAAGAGAGAGCCTAGCCAAAAACATTCAGTACTTC CSAKRESLAKNIQYF
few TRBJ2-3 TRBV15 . TGTGCCACCAGCACCGATCCAGGCCCAGGAAGCACAGATACACAGTATTTT CATSTDPGPGSTDTQYF
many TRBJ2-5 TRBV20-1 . TGCAGTGCTTTTCGGGGGCCAGAGACCCAGTACTTC CSAFRGPETQYF
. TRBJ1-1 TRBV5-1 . TGCGCCAGCAGCTTTCTGGGACGGACGAGCTCCGTTGAAGCTTTCTTT CASSFLGRTSSVEAFF
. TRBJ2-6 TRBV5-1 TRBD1 TGCGCCAGCAGCTGGCTCTCAGGGGGCCTCTCTGGGGCCAACGTCCTGACTTTC CASSWLSGGLSGANVLTF
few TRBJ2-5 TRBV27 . TGTGCCAGCAATCGGTCCGCCCAGTACTTC CASNRSAQYF
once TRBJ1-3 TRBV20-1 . TGCAGTGTATCACAGGGAACTCGGGGAAACACCATATATTTT CSVSQGTRGNTIYF
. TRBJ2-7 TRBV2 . TGTGCCAGCATGGGGGCCAGCTCCTACGAGCAGTACTTC CASMGASSYEQYF
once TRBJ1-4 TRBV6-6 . TGTGCCAGCAGAACGACTACTGAGAAACTGTTTTTT CASRTTTEKLFF
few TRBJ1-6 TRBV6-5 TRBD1 TGTGCCAGCAGTTTATCCGGGACAGGGGGTTCACCCCTCCACTTT CASSLSGTGGSPLHF
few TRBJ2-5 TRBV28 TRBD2 TGTGCCAGCAGTCGGCAAGCGGGGCAAGAGACCCAGTACTTC CASSRQAGQETQYF
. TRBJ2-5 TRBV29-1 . TGCAGCGTTGAACGAATTCGGGGGCCGGGGGGCGAGACCCAGTACTTC CSVERIRGPGGETQYF
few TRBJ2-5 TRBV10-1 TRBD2 TGCGCCAGCAGTGAAGGGAGGGCAGAGACCCAGTACTTC CASSEGRAETQYF
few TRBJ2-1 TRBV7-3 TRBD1 TGTGCCAGCAGCCCCCCGACAGGGACCGGGAATGAGCAGTTCTTC CASSPPTGTGNEQFF
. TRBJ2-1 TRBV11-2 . TGTGCCAGCAGGAAAATAGCGGAGCAGTTCTTC CASRKIAEQFF
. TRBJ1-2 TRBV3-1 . TGTGCCAGCAGCCAAGCGGCAGCCGGACATGGCTACACCTTC CASSQAAAGHGYTF
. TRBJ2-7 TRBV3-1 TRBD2 TGTGCCAGCAGCCAGGGAGGGCCGCCCTACGCGCAGTACTTC CASSQGGPPYAQYF
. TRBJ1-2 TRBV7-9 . TGTGCCAGCAGCTTGCCACAGCACCCGGGGAACTATGGCTACACCTTC CASSLPQHPGNYGYTF
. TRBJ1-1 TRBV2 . TGTGCCGCCAGGGTCTTTGACACTGAAGCTTTCTTT CAARVFDTEAFF
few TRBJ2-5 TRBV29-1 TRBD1 TGCAGCGTTGAAGATATGCGGGTACGAGACAGGGGATTCCAAGAGACCCAGTACTTC CSVEDMRVRDRGFQETQYF
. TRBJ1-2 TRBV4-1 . TGCGCCAGCAGCCAAGCCCCGTACAGGGACTATGGCTACACCTTC CASSQAPYRDYGYTF
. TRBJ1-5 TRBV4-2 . TGTGCCAGCAGCCAAGATAATGGGTACAATCAGCCCCAGCATTTT CASSQDNGYNQPQHF
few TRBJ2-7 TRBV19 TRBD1 TGTGCCAGTAGAAGAACAGGGGGAGTAGTGTCCTACGAGCAGTACTTC CASRRTGGVVSYEQYF
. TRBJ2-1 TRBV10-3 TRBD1 TGTGCCATCATGGACAGGGCCTCCTACAATGAGCAGTTCTTC CAIMDRASYNEQFF
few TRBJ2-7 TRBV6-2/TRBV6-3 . TGTGCCAGCAGTTACCCCGCCTGCGAGCAGTACTTC CASSYPACEQYF
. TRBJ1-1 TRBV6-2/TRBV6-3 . TGTGCCAGCAGTTATGTGGTGAACACTGAAGCTTTCTTT CASSYVVNTEAFF
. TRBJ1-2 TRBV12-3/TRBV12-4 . TGTGCCAGCAGGTCGACAGCCCACTATGGCTACACCTTC CASRSTAHYGYTF
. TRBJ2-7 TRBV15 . TGTGCCACCAGCAGAGGGGCTGACTACGAGCAGTACTTC CATSRGADYEQYF
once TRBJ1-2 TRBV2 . TGTGCCAGCAGTTCCGGATTGTGGTATGGCTACGCCTTC CASSSGLWYGYAF
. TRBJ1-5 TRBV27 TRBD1 TGTGCCAGCAGTTTGGGTGGGGGACAGGGCTATCAGCCCCAGCATTTT CASSLGGGQGYQPQHF
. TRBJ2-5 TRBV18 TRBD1 TGTGCCAGCTCACTTCTAACGGACAGGGGGGAGTTCTTC CASSLLTDRGEFF
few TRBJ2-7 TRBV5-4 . TGTGCCAGCAGCACCAGTAGCTCCTACGAGCAGTACTTC CASSTSSSYEQYF
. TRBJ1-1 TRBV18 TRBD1 TGTGCCAGCTCATCCGGACAGGGACACAGAGCCGAGGAAGCTTTCTTT CASSSGQGHRAEEAFF
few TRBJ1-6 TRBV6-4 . TGTGCCAGCAGTGACTCCGCGGGGTCACCCCTCCACTTT CASSDSAGSPLHF
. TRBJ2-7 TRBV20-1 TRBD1 TGCAGTGCCCCGGACAGGGCGACCTACGAGCAGTACTTC CSAPDRATYEQYF
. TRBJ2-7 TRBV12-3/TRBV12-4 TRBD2 TGTGCCAGCACCCCCCCGCCAGCGGGGGGGTTATACGAGCAGTACTTC CASTPPPAGGLYEQYF
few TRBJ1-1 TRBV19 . TGTGCCAGTAAGGCGGGCTTCAACACTGAAGCTTTCTTT CASKAGFNTEAFF
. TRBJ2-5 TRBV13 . TGTGCCAGCAGACGGTCGGGCTTGGCGGTCCGTTCGGACTTC CASRRSGLAVRSDF
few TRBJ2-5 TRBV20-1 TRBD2 TGCAGTGCTTCTAGCGGGGGCCGGAAAAAGACCCAGTACTTC CSASSGGRKKTQYF
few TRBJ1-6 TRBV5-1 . TGCGCCAGCAGCGCCCAGTCCGGGGCGGGGAATTCACCCCTCCACTTT CASSAQSGAGNSPLHF